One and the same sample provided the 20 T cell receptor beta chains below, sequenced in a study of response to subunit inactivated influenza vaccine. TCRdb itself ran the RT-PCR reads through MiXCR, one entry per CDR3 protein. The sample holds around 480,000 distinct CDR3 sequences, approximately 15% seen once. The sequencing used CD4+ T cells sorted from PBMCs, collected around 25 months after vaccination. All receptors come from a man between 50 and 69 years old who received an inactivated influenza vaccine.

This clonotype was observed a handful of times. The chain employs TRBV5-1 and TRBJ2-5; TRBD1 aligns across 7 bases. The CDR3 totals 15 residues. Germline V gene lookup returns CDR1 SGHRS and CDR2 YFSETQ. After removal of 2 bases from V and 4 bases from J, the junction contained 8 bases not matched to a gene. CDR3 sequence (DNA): TGCGCCAGCAGCTTCATGACAGGGTGGAGAGAGACCCAGTACTTC. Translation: CASSFMTGWRETQYF.

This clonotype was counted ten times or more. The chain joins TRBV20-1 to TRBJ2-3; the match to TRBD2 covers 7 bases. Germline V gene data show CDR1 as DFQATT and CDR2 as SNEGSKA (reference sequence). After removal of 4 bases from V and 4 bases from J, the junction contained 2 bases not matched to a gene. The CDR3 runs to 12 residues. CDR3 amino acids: CSATGGSDTQYF. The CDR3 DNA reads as TGCAGTGCTACGGGGGGTTCAGATACGCAGTATTTT.

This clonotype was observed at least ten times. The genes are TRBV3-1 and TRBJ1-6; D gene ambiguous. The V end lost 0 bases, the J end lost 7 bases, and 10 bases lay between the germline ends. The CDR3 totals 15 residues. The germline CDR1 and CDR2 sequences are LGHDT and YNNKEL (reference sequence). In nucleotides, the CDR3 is TGTGCCAGCAGCCAAGATGGCGGGGTAAATTCACCCCTCCACTTT. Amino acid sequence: CASSQDGGVNSPLHF.

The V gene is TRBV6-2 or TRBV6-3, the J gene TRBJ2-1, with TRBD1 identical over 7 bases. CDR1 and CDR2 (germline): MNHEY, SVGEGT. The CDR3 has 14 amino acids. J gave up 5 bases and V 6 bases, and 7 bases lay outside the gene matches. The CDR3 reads CASRQTGWDNEQFF. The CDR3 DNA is TGTGCCAGCAGGCAGACAGGGTGGGACAATGAGCAGTTCTTC.

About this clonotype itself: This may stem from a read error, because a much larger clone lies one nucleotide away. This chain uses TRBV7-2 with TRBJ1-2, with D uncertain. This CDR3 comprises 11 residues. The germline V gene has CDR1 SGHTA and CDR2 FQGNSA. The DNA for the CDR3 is TGTGCCAGCAGCTTAGACAAGGGCTACTCCTTC. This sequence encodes CASSLDKGYSF.

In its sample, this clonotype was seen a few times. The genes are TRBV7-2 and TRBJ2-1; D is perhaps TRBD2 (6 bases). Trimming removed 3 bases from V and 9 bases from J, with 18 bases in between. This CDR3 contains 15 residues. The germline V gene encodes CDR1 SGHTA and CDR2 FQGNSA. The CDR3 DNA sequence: TGTGCCAGCAGCTTTCGCCGCGGAGGGCTCCCTGAGCAGTTCTTC. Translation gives CASSFRRGGLPEQFF.

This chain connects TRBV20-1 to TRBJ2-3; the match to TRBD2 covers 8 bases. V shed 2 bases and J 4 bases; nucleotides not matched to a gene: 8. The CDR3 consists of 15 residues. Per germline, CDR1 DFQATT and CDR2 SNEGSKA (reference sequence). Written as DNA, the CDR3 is TGCAGTGCTAGACTGGGGGGACTAGTCGCAGATACGCAGTATTTT. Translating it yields CSARLGGLVADTQYF.

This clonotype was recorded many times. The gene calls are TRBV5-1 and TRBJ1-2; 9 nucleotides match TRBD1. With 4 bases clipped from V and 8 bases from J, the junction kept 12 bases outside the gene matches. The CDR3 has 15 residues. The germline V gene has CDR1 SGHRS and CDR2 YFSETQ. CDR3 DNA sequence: TGCGCCAGCAGCACTACGGACAGGGGTTTCTACGGCTACACCTTC. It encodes CASSTTDRGFYGYTF.

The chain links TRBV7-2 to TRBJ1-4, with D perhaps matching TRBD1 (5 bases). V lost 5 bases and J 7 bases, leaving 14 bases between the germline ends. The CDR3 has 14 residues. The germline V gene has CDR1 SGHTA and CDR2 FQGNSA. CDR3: CASSDEGFGEKLFF. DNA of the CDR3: TGTGCCAGCAGCGACGAGGGGTTTGGTGAAAAACTGTTTTTT.

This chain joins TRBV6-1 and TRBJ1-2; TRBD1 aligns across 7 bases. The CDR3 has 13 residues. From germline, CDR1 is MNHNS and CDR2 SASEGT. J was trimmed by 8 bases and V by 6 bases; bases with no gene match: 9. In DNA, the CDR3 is TGTGCCAGCAGGCGAGAGGGGGCGGGAGGCTACACCTTC. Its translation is CASRREGAGGYTF.

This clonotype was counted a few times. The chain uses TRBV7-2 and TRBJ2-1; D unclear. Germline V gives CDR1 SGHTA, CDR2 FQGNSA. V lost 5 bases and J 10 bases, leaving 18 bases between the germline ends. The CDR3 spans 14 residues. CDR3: CASSPDRWAREQFF. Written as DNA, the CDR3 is TGTGCCAGCAGCCCGGATCGTTGGGCGAGGGAGCAGTTCTTC.

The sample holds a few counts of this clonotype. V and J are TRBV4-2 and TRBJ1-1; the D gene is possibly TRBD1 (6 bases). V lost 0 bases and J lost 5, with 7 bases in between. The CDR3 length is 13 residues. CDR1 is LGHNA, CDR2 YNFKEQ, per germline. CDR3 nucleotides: TGTGCCAGCAGCCAAGAGAGGGGGACTGAAGCTTTCTTT. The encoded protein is CASSQERGTEAFF.

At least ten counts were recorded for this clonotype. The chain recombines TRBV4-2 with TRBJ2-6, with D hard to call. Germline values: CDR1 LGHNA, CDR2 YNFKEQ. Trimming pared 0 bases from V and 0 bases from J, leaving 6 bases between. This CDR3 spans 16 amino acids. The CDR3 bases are TGTGCCAGCAGCCAAGATATGAGCTCTGGGGCCAACGTCCTGACTTTC. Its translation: CASSQDMSSGANVLTF.

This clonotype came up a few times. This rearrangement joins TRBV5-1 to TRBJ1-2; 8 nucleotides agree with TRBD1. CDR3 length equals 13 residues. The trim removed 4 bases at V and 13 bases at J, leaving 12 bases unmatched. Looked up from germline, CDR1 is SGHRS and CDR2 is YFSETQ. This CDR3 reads CASSPGQGQVSTF. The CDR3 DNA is TGCGCCAGCAGCCCAGGACAGGGCCAGGTTAGCACCTTC.

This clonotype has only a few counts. The CDR3: CASRNGQGGMNTEAFF. CDR3 in DNA: TGTGCCAGCAGAAACGGACAGGGGGGCATGAACACTGAAGCTTTCTTT. The gene calls are TRBV12-3 or TRBV12-4 and TRBJ1-1; 10 bases align to TRBD1. The CDR3 runs 16 residues. The V gene end was trimmed by 6 bases and the J gene end by 0 bases; junction bases not matched to a gene: 7.

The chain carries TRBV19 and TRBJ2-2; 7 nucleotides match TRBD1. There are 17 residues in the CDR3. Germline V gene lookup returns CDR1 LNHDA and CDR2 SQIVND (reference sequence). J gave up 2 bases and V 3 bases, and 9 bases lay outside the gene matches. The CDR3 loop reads CASSMSRTGGNTGELFF. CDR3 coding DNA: TGTGCCAGTAGTATGTCCCGGACAGGAGGTAACACCGGGGAGCTGTTTTTT.

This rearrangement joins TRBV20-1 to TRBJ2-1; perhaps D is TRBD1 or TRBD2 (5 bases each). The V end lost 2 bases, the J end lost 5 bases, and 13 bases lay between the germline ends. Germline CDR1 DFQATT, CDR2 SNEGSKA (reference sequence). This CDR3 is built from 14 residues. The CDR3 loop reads CSARKLGEHNEQFF. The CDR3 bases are TGCAGTGCTAGAAAACTAGGGGAGCACAATGAGCAGTTCTTC.

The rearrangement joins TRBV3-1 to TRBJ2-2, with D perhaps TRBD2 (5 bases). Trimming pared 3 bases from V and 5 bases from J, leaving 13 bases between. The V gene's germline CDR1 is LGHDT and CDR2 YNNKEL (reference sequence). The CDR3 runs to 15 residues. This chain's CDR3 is CASSQGTRGTGELFF. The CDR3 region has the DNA TGTGCCAGCAGCCAGGGCACGCGAGGGACCGGGGAGCTGTTTTTT.

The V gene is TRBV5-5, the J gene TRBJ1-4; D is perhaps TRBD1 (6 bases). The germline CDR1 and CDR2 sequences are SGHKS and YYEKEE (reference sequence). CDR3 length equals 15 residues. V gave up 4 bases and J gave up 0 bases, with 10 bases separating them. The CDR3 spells CASSMGTTTNEKLFF. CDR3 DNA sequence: TGTGCCAGCAGCATGGGGACAACAACTAATGAAAAACTGTTTTTT.

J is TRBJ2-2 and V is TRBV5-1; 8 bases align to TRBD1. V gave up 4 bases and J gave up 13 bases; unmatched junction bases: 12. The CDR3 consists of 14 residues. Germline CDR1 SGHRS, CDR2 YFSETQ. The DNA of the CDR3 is TGCGCCAGCAGCAAGGGACAGGAGTACAATGGGCTGTTTTTT. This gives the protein CASSKGQEYNGLFF.